The TCR beta chain described here comes from a study of T cell responses to AZD1222 COVID-19 vaccine. Study in general: Pooling covered second doses at about 4 or about 12 weeks.

Some clones are missing from TCRdb's copy, which holds only in-frame ones; the method was immunoSEQ multiplex PCR. This table holds 89,000 or so clones, approximately 83% found once. Study-wide points: Per reports, nearly half of all spike-specific TCRs target regions that are unmutated in variants. Among the donors, most were white British and more were female, and clonal diversity was possibly underestimated. Sampling that yielded the repertoires occurred only after the peak T cell response.

About this clone itself: Its cognate antigen is unknown.

V lost 5 bases to trimming and J lost 8 bases; unmatched junction nucleotides: 9. CDR1 SNHLY and CDR2 FYNNEI come from the germline V gene. The CDR3 runs to 14 residues. The TCR comes from an adult in good health. The sequences come from peripheral blood, collected on day 0 of AZD1222 vaccination. This chain links TRBV2 with TRBJ1-2; 9 nucleotides align to TRBD1. CDR3 coding DNA: TGTGCCAGCAGTCCCAGGACAGGGGATCGGGGCTACACCTTC. This translates into CASSPRTGDRGYTF. Filled out from reference TRBV2 and TRBJ1-2, the complete variable domain reads EPEVTQTPSHQVTQMGQEVILRCVPISNHLYFYWYRQILGQKVEFLVSFYNNEISEKSEIFDDQFSVERPDGSNFTLKIRSTKLEDSAMYFCASSPRTGDRGYTFGSGTRLTVV.